One T cell receptor beta chain is described in this entry. The data stem from a study of T cells after yellow fever vaccination. TCRdb independently ran MiXCR on the 5' RACE reads; one entry per CDR3 protein. The table includes around 600,000 distinct CDR3 sequences, 9% to 15% detected once. The CDR3 loop spans 14 amino acids. V was cut by 3 bases and J by 2 bases, with 8 bases left in between. Germline assignment: CDR1 DFQATT and CDR2 SNEGSKA (reference sequence). Sequencing was performed on PBMCs, taken on the day of the yellow fever booster vaccination. This TCR was sampled from a young man who received the YFV17D yellow fever vaccine. The gene calls are TRBV20-1 and TRBJ2-6; the D gene is possibly TRBD2 (5 bases). The CDR3 DNA follows: TGCAGTGCTAGGGGGAGCGCTGGGGCCAACGTCCTGACTTTC. This gives the protein CSARGSAGANVLTF.